Shown below are 24 T cell receptor beta chains from a single sample sequenced in a study of T cell responses to AZD1222 COVID-19 vaccine. The assay was immunoSEQ multiplex PCR, and TCRdb's table has in-frame clones only and misses some. The table records 91,000 or so clones, roughly 90% of them present only once. The sequences come from peripheral blood, collected 28 days after the second AZD1222 dose. The receptor source for this set is an adult who received the AZD1222 COVID-19 vaccine.

The gene calls are TRBV5-1 and TRBJ1-1, with 8 bases matching TRBD1. This CDR3 is 18 amino acids long. V was pared by 0 bases and J by 1 base, with 11 bases of the junction left unmatched. Germline V CDR1 and CDR2: SGHRS, YFSETQ. The chain's CDR3 is CASSLAGPGQGTNTEAFF. Written as DNA, the CDR3 is TGCGCCAGCAGCTTGGCCGGCCCAGGACAGGGAACGAACACTGAAGCTTTCTTT.

This chain links TRBV5-1 with TRBJ2-3; D uncertain. The V end lost 0 bases, the J end lost 0 bases, and 8 bases lay between the germline ends. From germline, CDR1 is SGHRS and CDR2 YFSETQ. The CDR3 is 15 amino acids. CDR3 DNA: TGCGCCAGCAGCTTGGCGGATTTTAGCACAGATACGCAGTATTTT. Encoded protein: CASSLADFSTDTQYF.

This clone was detected a few times. The CDR3: CASNKQLSYNSPLHF. The CDR3 DNA reads as TGTGCCAGCAACAAACAGCTCTCCTATAATTCACCCCTCCACTTT. The chain uses TRBV27 and TRBJ1-6; no definite D call. The ends were cut back, 7 bases at V and 0 bases at J, with 10 bases in the middle. Germline V gene data show CDR1 as MNHEY and CDR2 as SMNVEV (reference sequence). The CDR3 runs to 15 residues.

V gene TRBV5-1 combines with J gene TRBJ2-2; D gene uncertain. The V gene lost 0 bases and the J gene lost 0 bases, with 3 bases spanning the gap. This CDR3 is 14 amino acids long. Germline V gene data show CDR1 as SGHRS and CDR2 as YFSETQ. CDR3 loop: CASSLASNTGELFF. The CDR3 DNA sequence: TGCGCCAGCAGCTTGGCCTCGAACACCGGGGAGCTGTTTTTT.

This chain uses TRBV5-6 with TRBJ1-4, with D perhaps TRBD1 (6 bases). Germline loops: CDR1 SGHDT, CDR2 YYEEEE. The CDR3 covers 16 residues. Trimming pared 2 bases from V and 8 bases from J, leaving 19 bases between. CDR3 sequence (DNA): TGTGCCAGCAGCTTAAACCGCCAGACGACAGGCGAAAAACTGTTTTTT. Residues: CASSLNRQTTGEKLFF.

The chain is built from TRBV4-1 and TRBJ2-1; 9 nucleotides line up with TRBD1. The CDR3 length is 16 residues. With 6 bases clipped from V and 5 bases from J, the junction kept 11 bases outside the gene matches. Per the germline V gene, CDR1 is MGHRA and CDR2 is YSYEKL. CDR3 DNA: TGCGCCAGCAGACTTCATCCGGGACAGGGAGACAATGAGCAGTTCTTC. As protein: CASRLHPGQGDNEQFF.

The V and J genes are TRBV10-3 and TRBJ1-6; D is ambiguous. The CDR3 has 16 residues. Between the trimmed V and J ends, which lost 3 bases and 7 bases, there was a span of 16 bases. Per the germline V gene, CDR1 is ENHRY and CDR2 is SYGVKD. This CDR3 is CAISDAREGQNSPLHF. The CDR3 DNA reads as TGTGCCATCAGTGACGCCCGGGAGGGCCAGAATTCACCCCTCCACTTT.

V is TRBV27 and J is TRBJ1-4, with D perhaps TRBD1 (6 bases). Germline V gene data show CDR1 as MNHEY and CDR2 as SMNVEV (reference sequence). This CDR3 has 17 residues. Between the trimmed V and J ends, which lost 3 bases and 6 bases, there was a span of 20 bases. In nucleotides, the CDR3 is TGTGCCAGCAGTTTCCCCCGCCACAGGGACGCCGATGAAAAACTGTTTTTT. Translating gives CASSFPRHRDADEKLFF.

The V and J genes are TRBV30 and TRBJ1-1, with D hard to call. V was cut by 5 bases and J by 5 bases, with 15 bases left in between. Germline V gene data show CDR1 as GTSNPN and CDR2 as SVGIG (reference sequence). There are 13 residues in the CDR3. CDR3 nucleotide sequence: TGTGCCTGGGCCTTAAACCCGAGGACTGAAGCTTTCTTT. This sequence encodes CAWALNPRTEAFF.

This clone came up once. The V and J genes are TRBV4-3 and TRBJ2-7; 7 bases align to TRBD2. The CDR3 contains 15 residues. The germline gives CDR1 LGHNA, CDR2 YSLEER. V lost 4 bases and J lost 1; bases outside the gene matches: 7. The CDR3 nucleotides read TGCGCCAGCAGCCTCGGGGAGGGTGGATCCTACGAGCAGTACTTC. Amino acids: CASSLGEGGSYEQYF.

V gene TRBV13 combines with J gene TRBJ2-5; 8 bases are a match to TRBD1. Germline V lookup: CDR1 PRHDT, CDR2 FYEKMQ (reference sequence). V shed 5 bases, J shed 5 bases, and the junction held 7 bases outside the gene matches. The CDR3 spans 14 residues. Written as DNA, the CDR3 is TGTGCCAGCAGCCTCCGACAGGGGATGGAGACCCAGTACTTC. Amino acid sequence: CASSLRQGMETQYF.

This chain connects TRBV7-2 to TRBJ1-6; D uncertain. This CDR3 spans 13 amino acids. The germline V gene has CDR1 SGHTA and CDR2 FQGNSA. V was cut by 5 bases and J by 0 bases, with 2 bases left in between. The CDR3 nucleotides are TGTGCCAGCAGCCCCTCCTATAATTCACCCCTCCACTTT. Translated, it gives CASSPSYNSPLHF.

The gene calls are TRBV7-9 and TRBJ1-1; 7 nucleotides align to TRBD1. V lost 4 bases, J lost 5 bases, and 7 bases stayed unmatched. Germline V gives CDR1 SEHNR, CDR2 FQNEAQ (reference sequence). CDR3 length: 14 residues. The CDR3 sequence: CASSWTGLWTEAFF. In DNA, the CDR3 is TGTGCCAGCAGCTGGACAGGTTTGTGGACTGAAGCTTTCTTT.

The chain recombines TRBV3-1 (or the pseudogene TRBV3-2) with TRBJ1-3, with D unresolved. Germline V lookup: CDR1 LGHDT, CDR2 YNNKEL (reference sequence). CDR3 length: 16 residues. The V end was cut by 4 bases, the J end by 0 bases, with 13 bases between. CDR3 amino acids: CASSLAPGNSGNTIYF. CDR3 nucleotide sequence: TGTGCCAGCAGCCTGGCCCCGGGCAACTCTGGAAACACCATATATTTT.

The chain couples TRBV7-3 to TRBJ2-3; unclear D gene. Germline V lookup: CDR1 SGHTA, CDR2 FQGTGA. The V gene lost 2 bases and the J gene lost 4 bases, with 7 bases spanning the gap. The CDR3 contains 13 residues. Here the CDR3 reads CASSLRRADTQYF. The CDR3 coding sequence is TGTGCCAGCAGCTTACGCCGGGCAGATACGCAGTATTTT.

As regards this clone: An end of the junction differs from the germline gene, which may be a read error. Here the CDR3 reads CASTRNEALNAEAFF. CDR3 DNA: TGTGCCAGCACCCGAAATGAGGCTTTGAACGCTGAAGCTTTCTTT. The V call is TRBV2, the J call TRBJ1-1, with D unclear. There are 15 residues in the CDR3. CDR1 is SNHLY and CDR2 is FYNNEI in the germline V gene.

The chain recombines TRBV28 with TRBJ2-6; the D gene could be TRBD1 or TRBD2 (5 bases each). Germline assignment: CDR1 MDHEN and CDR2 SYDVKM. The CDR3 contains 16 residues. V was pared by 6 bases and J by 2 bases, with 14 bases between. CDR3 nucleotide sequence: TGTGCCAGCAGCCGGGGTGGCAGGGCTGGGGCCAACGTCCTGACTTTC. Protein sequence: CASSRGGRAGANVLTF.

J is TRBJ1-2 and V is TRBV30; D might be TRBD1 (6 bases). Trimming took 2 bases from V and 4 from J, leaving 8 bases between them. From germline, CDR1 is GTSNPN and CDR2 SVGIG (reference sequence). This CDR3 is 12 amino acids long. The CDR3 spells CAWSQGFYGYTF. The CDR3 DNA follows: TGTGCCTGGAGTCAGGGGTTCTATGGCTACACCTTC.

The V call is TRBV7-9, the J call TRBJ2-2; 9 positions agree with TRBD2. CDR3 length: 17 amino acids. The germline gives CDR1 SEHNR, CDR2 FQNEAQ (reference sequence). J was trimmed by 6 bases and V by 2 bases; bases with no gene match: 10. CDR3 loop: CASSLFWGLAVPGELFF. CDR3 in DNA: TGTGCCAGCAGCTTATTCTGGGGACTAGCAGTTCCCGGGGAGCTGTTTTTT.

This chain joins TRBV7-3 and TRBJ2-1; 8 bases fit TRBD1. V shed 3 bases and J 0 bases; nucleotides not matched to a gene: 1. Germline V gene lookup returns CDR1 SGHTA and CDR2 FQGTGA. The CDR3 length is 15 residues. In DNA, the CDR3 is TGTGCCAGCAGCTTGGGACAGGCCTCCTACAATGAGCAGTTCTTC. This sequence encodes CASSLGQASYNEQFF.

J is TRBJ1-6 and V is TRBV11-2, with TRBD1 identical over 8 bases. V was clipped by 0 bases and J by 8 bases; unmatched bases: 9. The CDR3 has 17 residues. Germline V CDR1 and CDR2: SGHAT, FQNNGV. The CDR3 DNA reads TGTGCCAGCAGCTTAGAAATGGTGCAGGGGGCGGATTCACCCCTCCACTTT. Its translation is CASSLEMVQGADSPLHF.

The rearrangement uses TRBV25-1 and TRBJ2-7; the match to TRBD1 covers 8 bases. V dropped 8 bases and J dropped 4; count of bases not matched to a gene: 13. The V gene's germline CDR1 is MGHDK and CDR2 SYGVNS. This CDR3 spans 15 amino acids. The DNA for the CDR3 is TGTGCCAGCGGGGAAGACAGGGGTTTTCGTTACGAGCAGTACTTC. This encodes CASGEDRGFRYEQYF.

As DNA, the CDR3 is TGCGCCAGCAGCTTGGTCTTGGACATCACGTCAGATAGCAATCAGCCCCAGCATTTT. This codes for CASSLVLDITSDSNQPQHF. This chain connects TRBV5-1 to TRBJ1-5; weak D call: TRBD1 (5 bases). With 0 bases removed from V and 0 bases from J, the gap between germline ends came to 19 bases. Germline V gene data show CDR1 as SGHRS and CDR2 as YFSETQ. The CDR3 has 19 amino acids.

This clone has only one observation. In DNA, the CDR3 is TGCGCCAGCAGCCATCAGGGAAAAGGCTACACCTTC. It is translated as CASSHQGKGYTF. The chain uses TRBV4-1 and TRBJ1-2, with D possibly matching TRBD1 (5 bases). V was pared by 3 bases and J by 8 bases, with 10 bases between. This CDR3 region has 12 residues. Germline loops: CDR1 MGHRA, CDR2 YSYEKL.